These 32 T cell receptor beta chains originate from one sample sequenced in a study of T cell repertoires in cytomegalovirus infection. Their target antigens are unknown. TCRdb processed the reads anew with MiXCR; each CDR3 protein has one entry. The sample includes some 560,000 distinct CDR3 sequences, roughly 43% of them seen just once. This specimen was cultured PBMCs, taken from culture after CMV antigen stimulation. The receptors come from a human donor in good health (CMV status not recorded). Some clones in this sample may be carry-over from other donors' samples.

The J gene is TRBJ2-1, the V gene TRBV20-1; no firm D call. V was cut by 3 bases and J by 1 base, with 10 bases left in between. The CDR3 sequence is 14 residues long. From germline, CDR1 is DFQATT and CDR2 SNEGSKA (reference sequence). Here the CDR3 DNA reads TGCAGTGCTAGTTCCGGCCGATCCTACAATGAGCAGTTCTTC. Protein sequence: CSASSGRSYNEQFF.

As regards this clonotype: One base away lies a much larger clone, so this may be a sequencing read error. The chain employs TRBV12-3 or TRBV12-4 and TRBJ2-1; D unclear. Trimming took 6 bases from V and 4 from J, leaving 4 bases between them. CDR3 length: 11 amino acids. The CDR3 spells CASRQYNEQFF. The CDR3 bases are TGTGCCAGCAGACAATACAATGAGCAGTTCTTC.

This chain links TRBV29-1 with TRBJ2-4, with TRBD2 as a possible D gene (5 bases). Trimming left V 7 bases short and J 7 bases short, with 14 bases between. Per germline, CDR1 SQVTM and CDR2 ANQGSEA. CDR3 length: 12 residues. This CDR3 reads CSALGPGNIQYF. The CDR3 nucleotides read TGCAGCGCCCTCGGCCCGGGGAACATTCAGTACTTC.

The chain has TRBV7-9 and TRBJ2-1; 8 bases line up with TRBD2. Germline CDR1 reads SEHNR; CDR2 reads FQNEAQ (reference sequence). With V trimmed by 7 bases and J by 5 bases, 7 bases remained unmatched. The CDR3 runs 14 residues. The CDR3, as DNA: TGTGCCAGCACCTCATTAGCGGGACACAATGAGCAGTTCTTC. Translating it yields CASTSLAGHNEQFF.

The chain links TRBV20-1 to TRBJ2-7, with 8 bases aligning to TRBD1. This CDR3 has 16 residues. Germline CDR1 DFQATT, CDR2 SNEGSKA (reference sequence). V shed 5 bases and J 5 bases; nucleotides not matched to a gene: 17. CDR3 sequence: CSAASPPDRVRDEQYF. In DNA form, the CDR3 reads TGCAGTGCTGCATCCCCTCCGGACAGGGTGAGGGACGAGCAGTACTTC.

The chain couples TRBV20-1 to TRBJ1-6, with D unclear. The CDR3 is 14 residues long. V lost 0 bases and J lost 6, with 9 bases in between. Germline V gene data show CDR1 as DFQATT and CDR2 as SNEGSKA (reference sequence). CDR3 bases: TGCAGTGCTAGAGATGGCCAAGTTAATTCACCCCTCCACTTT. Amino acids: CSARDGQVNSPLHF.

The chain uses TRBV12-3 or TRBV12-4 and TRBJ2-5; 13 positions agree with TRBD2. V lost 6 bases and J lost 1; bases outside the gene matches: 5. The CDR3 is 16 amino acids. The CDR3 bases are TGTGCCAGCAGCCCAGGACTAGCGGGGGCCCAAGAGACCCAGTACTTC. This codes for CASSPGLAGAQETQYF.

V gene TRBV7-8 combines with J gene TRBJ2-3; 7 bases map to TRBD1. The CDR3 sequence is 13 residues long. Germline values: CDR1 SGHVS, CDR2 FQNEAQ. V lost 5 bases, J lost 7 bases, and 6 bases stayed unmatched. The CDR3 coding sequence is TGTGCCAGCAGCCAAGGGACAGCGAATACGCAGTATTTT. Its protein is CASSQGTANTQYF.

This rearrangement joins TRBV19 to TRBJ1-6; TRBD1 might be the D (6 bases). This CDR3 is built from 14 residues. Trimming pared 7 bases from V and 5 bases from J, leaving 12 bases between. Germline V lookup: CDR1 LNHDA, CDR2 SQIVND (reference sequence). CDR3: CASNHDRNNSPLHF. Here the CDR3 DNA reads TGTGCCAGTAACCACGACAGGAATAATTCACCCCTCCACTTT.

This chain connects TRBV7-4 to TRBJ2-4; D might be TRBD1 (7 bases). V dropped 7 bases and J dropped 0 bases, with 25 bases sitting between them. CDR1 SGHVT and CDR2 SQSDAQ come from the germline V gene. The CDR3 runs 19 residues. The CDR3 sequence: CASNRQGGTALRAKNIQYF. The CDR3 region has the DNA TGTGCCAGCAACCGACAGGGAGGAACCGCCCTTCGAGCCAAAAACATTCAGTACTTC.

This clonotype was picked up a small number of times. The DNA for the CDR3 is TGTGCCAGCAGCTTAGATCGCGGGGGTCGCTATGGCTACACCTTC. This translates into CASSLDRGGRYGYTF. The rearrangement uses TRBV11-2 and TRBJ1-2; D possibly corresponds to TRBD1 (5 bases). Trimming cost V 0 bases and J 4 bases, with 12 bases left between them. The CDR3 length is 15 residues. Per the germline V gene, CDR1 is SGHAT and CDR2 is FQNNGV.

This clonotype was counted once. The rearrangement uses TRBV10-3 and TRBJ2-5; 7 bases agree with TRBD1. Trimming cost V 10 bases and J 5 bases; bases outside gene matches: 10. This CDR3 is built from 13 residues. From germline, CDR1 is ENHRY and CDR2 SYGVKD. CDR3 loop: CATGRTGAETQYF. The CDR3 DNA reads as TGTGCCACGGGGCGTACAGGGGCCGAGACCCAGTACTTC.

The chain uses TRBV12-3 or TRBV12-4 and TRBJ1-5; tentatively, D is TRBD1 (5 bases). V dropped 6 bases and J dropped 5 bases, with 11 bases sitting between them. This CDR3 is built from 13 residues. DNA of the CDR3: TGTGCCAGCAGGGAATCGGGGGATCAGCCCCAGCATTTT. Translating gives CASRESGDQPQHF.

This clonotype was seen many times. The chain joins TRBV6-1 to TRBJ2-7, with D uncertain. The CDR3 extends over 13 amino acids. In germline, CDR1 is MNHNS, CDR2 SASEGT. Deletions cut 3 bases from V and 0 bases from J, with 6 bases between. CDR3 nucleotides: TGTGCCAGCAGTGAGGGCCCCTCCTACGAGCAGTACTTC. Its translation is CASSEGPSYEQYF.

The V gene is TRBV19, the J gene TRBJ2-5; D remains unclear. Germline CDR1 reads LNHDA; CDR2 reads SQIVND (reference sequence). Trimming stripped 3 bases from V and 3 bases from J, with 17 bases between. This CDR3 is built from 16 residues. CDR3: CASSMGLWALKETQYF. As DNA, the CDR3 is TGTGCCAGTAGTATGGGGTTGTGGGCGTTGAAAGAGACCCAGTACTTC.

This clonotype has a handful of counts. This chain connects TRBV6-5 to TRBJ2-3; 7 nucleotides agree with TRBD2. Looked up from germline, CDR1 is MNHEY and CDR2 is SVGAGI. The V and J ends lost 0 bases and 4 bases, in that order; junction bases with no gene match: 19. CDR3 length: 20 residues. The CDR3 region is CASSYSGGFGFGSLADTQYF. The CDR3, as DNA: TGTGCCAGCAGTTACTCCGGGGGGTTTGGATTTGGGAGTCTAGCAGATACGCAGTATTTT.

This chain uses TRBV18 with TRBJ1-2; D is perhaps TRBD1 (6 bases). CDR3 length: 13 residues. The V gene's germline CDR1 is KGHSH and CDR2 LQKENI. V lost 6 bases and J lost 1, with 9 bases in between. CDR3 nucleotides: TGTGCCAGCTCGGGGGCGGTTAACTATGGCTACACCTTC. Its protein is CASSGAVNYGYTF.

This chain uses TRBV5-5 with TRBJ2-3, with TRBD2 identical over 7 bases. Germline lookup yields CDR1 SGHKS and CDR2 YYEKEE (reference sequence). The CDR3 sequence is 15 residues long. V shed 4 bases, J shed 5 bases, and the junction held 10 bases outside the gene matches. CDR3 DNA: TGTGCCAGCAGCACCCGGGGCGGGGGTGGAGATACGCAGTATTTT. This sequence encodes CASSTRGGGGDTQYF.

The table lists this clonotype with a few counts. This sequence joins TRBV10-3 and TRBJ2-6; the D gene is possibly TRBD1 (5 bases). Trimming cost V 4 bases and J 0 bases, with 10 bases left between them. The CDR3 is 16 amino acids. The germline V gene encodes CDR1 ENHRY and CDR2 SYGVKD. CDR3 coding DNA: TGTGCCATCAGTGGGCAGGGCCCCTCTGGGGCCAACGTCCTGACTTTC. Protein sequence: CAISGQGPSGANVLTF.

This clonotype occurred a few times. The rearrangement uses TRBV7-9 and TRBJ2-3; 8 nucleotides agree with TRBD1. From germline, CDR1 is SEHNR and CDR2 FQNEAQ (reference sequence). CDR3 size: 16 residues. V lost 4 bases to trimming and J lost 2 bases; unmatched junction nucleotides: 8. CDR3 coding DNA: TGTGCCAGCAGCTCGCGTAGGACAGGGATCACAGATACGCAGTATTTT. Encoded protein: CASSSRRTGITDTQYF.

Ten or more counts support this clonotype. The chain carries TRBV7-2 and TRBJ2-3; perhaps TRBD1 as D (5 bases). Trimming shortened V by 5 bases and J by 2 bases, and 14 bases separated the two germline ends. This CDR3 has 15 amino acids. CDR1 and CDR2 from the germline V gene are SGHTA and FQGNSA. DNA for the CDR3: TGTGCCAGCAGCCTCAGGGAAAGGCCCACAGATACGCAGTATTTT. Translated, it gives CASSLRERPTDTQYF.

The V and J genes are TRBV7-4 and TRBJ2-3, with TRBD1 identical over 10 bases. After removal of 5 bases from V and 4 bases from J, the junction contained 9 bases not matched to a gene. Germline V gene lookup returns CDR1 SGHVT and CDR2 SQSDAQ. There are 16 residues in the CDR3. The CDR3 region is CASSVPGQGYPDTQYF. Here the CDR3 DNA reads TGTGCCAGCAGCGTGCCGGGACAGGGGTATCCAGATACGCAGTATTTT.

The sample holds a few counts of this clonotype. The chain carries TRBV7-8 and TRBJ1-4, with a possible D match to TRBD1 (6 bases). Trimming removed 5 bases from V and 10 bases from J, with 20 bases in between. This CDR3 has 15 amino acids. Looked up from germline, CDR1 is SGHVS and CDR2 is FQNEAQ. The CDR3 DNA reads TGTGCCAGCAGCCCCACCTCGGGGGGCGAGGTAAAACTGTTTTTT. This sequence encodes CASSPTSGGEVKLFF. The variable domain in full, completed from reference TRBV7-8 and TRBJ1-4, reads GAGVSQSPRYKVAKRGQDVALRCDPISGHVSLFWYQQALGQGPEFLTYFQNEAQLDKSGLPSDRFFAERPEGSVSTLKIQRTQQEDSAVYLCASSPTSGGEVKLFFGSGTQLSVL.

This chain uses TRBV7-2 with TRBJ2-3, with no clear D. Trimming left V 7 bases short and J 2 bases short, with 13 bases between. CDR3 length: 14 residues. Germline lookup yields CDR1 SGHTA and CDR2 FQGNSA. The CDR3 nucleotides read TGTGCCAGCAACCTGGAACGGCTCACAGATACGCAGTATTTT. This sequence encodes CASNLERLTDTQYF.

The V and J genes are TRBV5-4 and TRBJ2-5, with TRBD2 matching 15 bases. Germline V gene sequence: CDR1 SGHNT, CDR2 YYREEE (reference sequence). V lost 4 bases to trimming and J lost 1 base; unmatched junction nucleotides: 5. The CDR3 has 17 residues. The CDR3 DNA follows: TGTGCCAGCAGCGACGGACTAGCGGGAGGGGGCCAAGAGACCCAGTACTTC. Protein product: CASSDGLAGGGQETQYF.

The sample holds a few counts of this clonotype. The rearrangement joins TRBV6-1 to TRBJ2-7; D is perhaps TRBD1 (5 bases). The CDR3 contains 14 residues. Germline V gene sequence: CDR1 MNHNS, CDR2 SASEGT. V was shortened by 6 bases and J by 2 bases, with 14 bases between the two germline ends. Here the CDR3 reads CASSQGGLTYEQYF. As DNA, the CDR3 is TGTGCCAGCAGCCAGGGCGGATTAACCTACGAGCAGTACTTC.

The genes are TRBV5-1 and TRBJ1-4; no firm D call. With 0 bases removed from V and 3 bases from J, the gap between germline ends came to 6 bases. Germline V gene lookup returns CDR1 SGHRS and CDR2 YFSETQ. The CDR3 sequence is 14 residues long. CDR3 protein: CASSLGVSNEKLFF. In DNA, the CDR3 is TGCGCCAGCAGCTTGGGCGTCTCTAATGAAAAACTGTTTTTT. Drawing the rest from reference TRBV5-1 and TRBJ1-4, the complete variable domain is KAGVTQTPRYLIKTRGQQVTLSCSPISGHRSVSWYQQTPGQGLQFLFEYFSETQRNKGNFPGRFSGRQFSNSRSEMNVSTLELGDSALYLCASSLGVSNEKLFFGSGTQLSVL.

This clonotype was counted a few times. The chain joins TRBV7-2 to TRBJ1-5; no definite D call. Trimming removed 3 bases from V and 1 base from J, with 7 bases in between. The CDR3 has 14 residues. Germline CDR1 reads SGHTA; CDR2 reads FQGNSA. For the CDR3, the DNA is TGTGCCAGCAGCTTTTTTGGGAGCAATCAGCCCCAGCATTTT. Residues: CASSFFGSNQPQHF.

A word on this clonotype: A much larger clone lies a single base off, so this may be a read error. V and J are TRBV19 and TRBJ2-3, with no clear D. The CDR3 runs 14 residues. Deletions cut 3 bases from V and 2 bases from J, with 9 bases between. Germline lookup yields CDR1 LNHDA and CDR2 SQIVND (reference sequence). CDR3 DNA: TGTGCCAGTAGTATCGACCCATCCACAGATACGCAGTATTTT. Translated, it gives CASSIDPSTDTQYF.

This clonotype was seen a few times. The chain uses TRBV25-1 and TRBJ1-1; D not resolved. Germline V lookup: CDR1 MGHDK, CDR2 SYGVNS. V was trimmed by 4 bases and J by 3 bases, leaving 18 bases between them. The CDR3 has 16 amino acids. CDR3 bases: TGTGCCAGCAGTGTGGGTCCCGGAGCGAGGGACACTGAAGCTTTCTTT. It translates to CASSVGPGARDTEAFF.

The CDR3 nucleotides read TGTGCCAGCAGCCCACCCGGTCGACCCGACTACGAGCAGTACTTC. This codes for CASSPPGRPDYEQYF. V gene TRBV14 combines with J gene TRBJ2-7, with D hard to call. This CDR3 contains 15 residues. Per germline, CDR1 SGHDN and CDR2 FVKESK. V gave up 4 bases and J gave up 3 bases, with 16 bases separating them.

In DNA form, the CDR3 reads TGTGCCAGCTCCCCTAATAGCGGGAGTCTGGATGAGCAGTTCTTC. Translating gives CASSPNSGSLDEQFF. V usage is TRBV18 and J usage is TRBJ2-1; 9 bases match TRBD2. Germline CDR1 KGHSH, CDR2 LQKENI. V was pared by 6 bases and J by 8 bases, with 11 bases of the junction left unmatched. This CDR3 region has 15 residues.